Each of the 22 T cell receptor beta chains below was sequenced from the same sample in a study of blood T cell repertoires in COVID-19. The protocol was immunoSEQ multiplex PCR, while the TCRdb copy is restricted to in-frame clones and leaves out a portion. The sample records approximately 64,000 clones, 81% being singletons. The source material was peripheral blood. The receptors come from a woman aged 70-85 years with acute or convalescent COVID-19.

The V gene is TRBV7-2, the J gene TRBJ2-5; tentatively, D is TRBD1 (6 bases). Germline values: CDR1 SGHTA, CDR2 FQGNSA. CDR3 length equals 13 residues. Trimming stripped 1 base from V and 7 bases from J, with 10 bases between. CDR3 region: CASSLGLTGTQYF. DNA of the CDR3: TGTGCCAGCAGCTTAGGTCTGACAGGGACCCAGTACTTC.

The V call is TRBV18, the J call TRBJ2-5; 7 bases line up with TRBD2. V was pared by 4 bases and J by 5 bases, with 4 bases of the junction left unmatched. The V gene's germline CDR1 is KGHSH and CDR2 LQKENI. This CDR3 has 13 amino acids. CDR3 coding DNA: TGTGCCAGCTCACGAGGTAGCGGGGAGACCCAGTACTTC. Residues: CASSRGSGETQYF.

The chain has TRBV5-1 and TRBJ2-1; 8 nucleotides match TRBD2. The CDR3 extends over 15 amino acids. Germline trimming cut 1 base from V and 7 bases from J; bases unmatched to any gene: 7. Germline CDR1 SGHRS, CDR2 YFSETQ. The CDR3 region is CASSLLSGRGNEQFF. The CDR3 bases are TGCGCCAGCAGCTTGCTGTCCGGGAGGGGGAATGAGCAGTTCTTC.

The chain uses TRBV5-1 and TRBJ2-3; possibly TRBD2 for D (5 bases). Trimming left V 0 bases short and J 1 base short, with 9 bases between. The germline V gene encodes CDR1 SGHRS and CDR2 YFSETQ. The CDR3 is 15 amino acids. Here the CDR3 DNA reads TGCGCCAGCAGCTTGGAGCGGCCTCGCACAGATACGCAGTATTTT. Protein product: CASSLERPRTDTQYF.

V gene TRBV7-2 combines with J gene TRBJ2-1; 15 nucleotides align to TRBD2. This CDR3 has 15 amino acids. Germline V gives CDR1 SGHTA, CDR2 FQGNSA. V lost 5 bases to trimming and J lost 9 bases; unmatched junction nucleotides: 5. The DNA of the CDR3 is TGTGCCAGCAGCCCGGGACTAGCGGGGGGAGGTGAGCAGTTCTTC. Protein sequence: CASSPGLAGGGEQFF.

CDR3 nucleotides: TGTGCCAGCAGCTTAACGGGCCGGCGGGACCAAGAGACCCAGTACTTC. This gives the protein CASSLTGRRDQETQYF. The V call is TRBV7-2, the J call TRBJ2-5; the D gene is possibly TRBD2 (5 bases). V gave up 2 bases and J gave up 0 bases, with 13 bases separating them. The CDR3 covers 16 residues. Germline V gives CDR1 SGHTA, CDR2 FQGNSA.

The genes are TRBV29-1 and TRBJ2-5; D call uncertain. Per germline, CDR1 SQVTM and CDR2 ANQGSEA. Trimming took off 3 bases at V and 1 base at J, with 3 bases between the two ends. This CDR3 is built from 11 residues. For the CDR3, the DNA is TGCAGCGTTGACCGCCAAGAGACCCAGTACTTC. This encodes CSVDRQETQYF.

This chain joins TRBV28 and TRBJ2-7; 9 bases are a match to TRBD2. The CDR3 length is 16 residues. The germline V gene has CDR1 MDHEN and CDR2 SYDVKM. Trimming at V came to 5 bases and at J to 3 bases, leaving 11 bases not matched to a gene. DNA for the CDR3: TGTGCCAGCAGTCGATTCCCGGGACTAGCAAGCTACGAGCAGTACTTC. Encoded protein: CASSRFPGLASYEQYF.

This chain links TRBV27 with TRBJ2-5; D gene unclear. This CDR3 has 13 amino acids. In germline, CDR1 is MNHEY, CDR2 SMNVEV (reference sequence). V gave up 0 bases and J gave up 5 bases, with 7 bases separating them. CDR3 in DNA: TGTGCCAGCAGTTTATCGAATGCGGAGACCCAGTACTTC. Translated, it gives CASSLSNAETQYF.

V gene TRBV12-3 or TRBV12-4 combines with J gene TRBJ1-3; D unresolved. The CDR3 has 12 residues. Trimming took 3 bases from V and 8 from J, leaving 8 bases between them. CDR3 DNA sequence: TGTGCCAGCAGTTTTCGCCTAGACACCATATATTTT. It yields the protein CASSFRLDTIYF.

The chain combines TRBV19 with TRBJ2-7; 9 nucleotides agree with TRBD1. With 3 bases clipped from V and 5 bases from J, the junction kept 11 bases outside the gene matches. This CDR3 contains 16 residues. The germline V gene has CDR1 LNHDA and CDR2 SQIVND (reference sequence). The CDR3 DNA is TGTGCCAGTAGTATTTTTTTAGGGGACAGGGACGACGAGCAGTACTTC. Its protein is CASSIFLGDRDDEQYF.

The chain carries TRBV11-3 and TRBJ2-3; 8 bases align to TRBD1. Germline loops: CDR1 SGHNT, CDR2 YENEEA. The CDR3 contains 13 residues. J gave up 5 bases and V 5 bases, and 3 bases lay outside the gene matches. The DNA of the CDR3 is TGTGCCAGCAGCGGACAGGGAGGAGATACGCAGTATTTT. Protein product: CASSGQGGDTQYF.

This clone has only a few counts. The rearrangement joins TRBV11-2 to TRBJ1-1; D is uncertain. Trimming took off 0 bases at V and 8 bases at J, with 13 bases between the two ends. CDR3 size: 14 residues. The V gene's germline CDR1 is SGHAT and CDR2 FQNNGV. The CDR3 nucleotides are TGTGCCAGCAGCTTAGACCCGGGTATGGCAGAAGCTTTCTTT. This codes for CASSLDPGMAEAFF.

This clone is a singleton in its sample. The chain is built from TRBV9 and TRBJ2-3; D possibly corresponds to TRBD2 (6 bases). CDR1 is SGDLS, CDR2 YYNGEE, per germline. Between the trimmed V and J ends, which lost 4 bases and 5 bases, there was a span of 14 bases. The CDR3 totals 14 residues. Written as DNA, the CDR3 is TGTGCCAGCAGCCGGCGCGGGATGGGAGATACGCAGTATTTT. This gives the protein CASSRRGMGDTQYF.

The chain employs TRBV2 and TRBJ2-2, with no clear D. V was cut by 6 bases and J by 1 base, with 9 bases left in between. The CDR3 runs 14 residues. CDR1 is SNHLY, CDR2 FYNNEI, per germline. The CDR3 DNA follows: TGTGCCAGCAGGCAGACTCTGAACACCGGGGAGCTGTTTTTT. Translating it yields CASRQTLNTGELFF.

The J gene is TRBJ1-6, the V gene TRBV5-8; D call uncertain. CDR1 is SGHTS, CDR2 YDEGEE, per germline. V lost 0 bases, J lost 7 bases, and 17 bases lay in between. This CDR3 region has 17 residues. Here the CDR3 reads CASSLGYSSTLNSPLHF. The CDR3 DNA sequence: TGTGCCAGCAGCTTGGGGTACTCTAGCACCTTAAATTCACCCCTCCACTTT.

This chain links TRBV11-2 with TRBJ2-1; tentatively, D is TRBD1 (6 bases). This CDR3 is built from 12 residues. The ends were cut back, 7 bases at V and 10 bases at J, with 14 bases in the middle. Germline V gene sequence: CDR1 SGHAT, CDR2 FQNNGV. The CDR3 here is CASTILGGEQFF. CDR3 nucleotide sequence: TGTGCCAGCACCATCTTAGGGGGAGAGCAGTTCTTC.

J is TRBJ2-7 and V is TRBV4-1; 8 bases fit TRBD1. There are 18 residues in the CDR3. Germline CDR1 MGHRA, CDR2 YSYEKL. V trimming: 0 bases; J trimming: 5 bases; junction bases outside the gene matches: 15. The CDR3: CASSQETLGQGGVHEQYF. The DNA of the CDR3 is TGCGCCAGCAGCCAAGAAACGCTCGGACAGGGAGGCGTTCACGAGCAGTACTTC.

The rearrangement joins TRBV9 to TRBJ2-7; 10 bases map to TRBD2. Trimming cost V 0 bases and J 2 bases; bases outside gene matches: 2. This CDR3 has 15 amino acids. Germline values: CDR1 SGDLS, CDR2 YYNGEE. This chain's CDR3 is CASSVDLAGAYEQYF. CDR3 DNA: TGTGCCAGCAGCGTAGATCTAGCGGGGGCCTACGAGCAGTACTTC.

This clone was seen only a few times. The chain links TRBV29-1 to TRBJ1-3; TRBD1 aligns across 8 bases. The length of the CDR3 is 11 residues. CDR1 is SQVTM, CDR2 ANQGSEA, per germline. Trimming removed 6 bases from V and 7 bases from J; junction bases left unmatched: 2. CDR3 in DNA: TGCAGCGTCTACAGGGGGAACACCATATATTTT. Its protein is CSVYRGNTIYF.

The chain links TRBV7-2 to TRBJ2-7; TRBD2 matches 13 bases. This CDR3 spans 15 amino acids. V gave up 5 bases and J gave up 7 bases; unmatched junction bases: 8. Germline lookup yields CDR1 SGHTA and CDR2 FQGNSA. The CDR3 DNA is TGTGCCAGCAGCCCGATAGGACTAGCGGGGGCAGAGCAGTACTTC. This sequence encodes CASSPIGLAGAEQYF. The full variable domain, rest sourced from reference TRBV7-2 and TRBJ2-7, is GAGVSQSPSNKVTEKGKDVELRCDPISGHTALYWYRQSLGQGLEFLIYFQGNSAPDKSGLPSDRFSAERTGGSVSTLTIQRTQQEDSAVYLCASSPIGLAGAEQYFGPGTRLTVT.

The chain has TRBV7-8 and TRBJ2-5, with 7 nucleotides matching TRBD1. V shed 3 bases and J 4 bases; nucleotides not matched to a gene: 8. Germline CDR1 reads SGHVS; CDR2 reads FQNEAQ. The CDR3 spans 15 residues. CDR3 nucleotide sequence: TGTGCCAGCAGCTTTATCGACAGGGAGAGAGAGACCCAGTACTTC. This encodes CASSFIDRERETQYF.